A selection of T cell receptor beta chains follows, all from one sample in a study of OX40 agonist ivuxolimab in advanced cancers. Libraries were prepared by immunoSEQ multiplex PCR; TCRdb keeps only in-frame clonotypes and omits some of them. The sample records 34,000 or so clones, around 87% being singletons. This material consisted of CD4+ or CD8+ T cells sorted from blood, taken in a trial of the OX40 agonist ivuxolimab. The receptor source for this set is an adult with an advanced solid tumor such as melanoma, head and neck, liver or kidney cancer. The CDR3 runs from the conserved cysteine through the conserved F or W. D genes are given only for firm matches. A clone size is listed for some rows: how often the clone was seen (once, few, many), or a class if it is expanded.

D,J,size,V,DNA,CDR3
TRBD1,TRBJ1-5,NA,TRBV7-9,TGTGCCAGCAGCCCAAAAGGGACAGGTGCTCAGCCCCAGCATTTT,CASSPKGTGAQPQHF
TRBD1,TRBJ1-1,NA,TRBV29-1,TGCAGCGTAGAACGACAGGGGGTTGAAGCTTTCTTT,CSVERQGVEAFF
NA,TRBJ1-2,NA,TRBV27,TGTGCCAGCAGAACACGGGACGGGGTTAGTGGCTACACCTTC,CASRTRDGVSGYTF
NA,TRBJ2-2,NA,TRBV21-1,TGTGCCAGCAGCCCCGCCCCCACAGGAGAGGCCGGGGAGCTGTTTTTT,CASSPAPTGEAGELFF
NA,TRBJ1-2,NA,TRBV6-1,TGTGCCAGCAGTGTTAACAGACCACCGCAACCCTATGGCTACACCTTC,CASSVNRPPQPYGYTF
NA,TRBJ2-7,NA,TRBV7-8,TGTGCCAGCAGCTCCAACCCCTACGAGCAGTACTTC,CASSSNPYEQYF
TRBD2,TRBJ2-7,NA,TRBV19,TGTGCCAGTAGTATCCGCGGGAGGCCCTACGAGCAGTACTTC,CASSIRGRPYEQYF
NA,TRBJ2-6,NA,TRBV2,TGTGCCAGCAGTCTTTCAGGGAGTTCTACTGGGGCCAACGTCCTGACTTTC,CASSLSGSSTGANVLTF
NA,TRBJ2-1,NA,TRBV2,TGTGCCAGCAGTGAAAGGGTAGATGAGCAGTTCTTC,CASSERVDEQFF
NA,TRBJ1-1,NA,TRBV12-5,TGTGCTTGTAGAGGGTCGGGCACTGAAGCTTTCTTT,CACRGSGTEAFF
NA,TRBJ1-3,NA,TRBV27,TGTGCCAGCAGGGACGGTGGATCCGGAAACACCATATATTTT,CASRDGGSGNTIYF
NA,TRBJ2-2,medium-sized,TRBV7-9,TGTGCCAGCGATCTCACCGGGGAGCTGTTTTTT,CASDLTGELFF
NA,TRBJ1-1,NA,TRBV6-6,TGTGCCAGCAAGGTGAATGTGAACACTGAAGCTTTCTTT,CASKVNVNTEAFF
NA,TRBJ2-2,NA,TRBV7-8,TGTGCCAGCAGCTTAGTCGGGGGCGGGGAGCTGTTTTTT,CASSLVGGGELFF
NA,TRBJ1-4,NA,TRBV7-9,TGTGCCAGCAGCTTAGAGCCGGTAACTAATGAAAAACTGTTTTTT,CASSLEPVTNEKLFF
NA,TRBJ2-7,NA,TRBV20-1,TGCAGTGCTAGAAAGCTTTACGAGCAGTACTTC,CSARKLYEQYF
NA,TRBJ2-2,NA,TRBV19,TGTGCCAGTAGTATATATGGGGGCGGAGTAAACGGGGAGCTGTTTTTT,CASSIYGGGVNGELFF
NA,TRBJ2-3,NA,TRBV29-1,TGCAGCGTCGAAGGTAGGGACACAGCAGATACGCAGTATTTT,CSVEGRDTADTQYF
NA,TRBJ2-7,once,TRBV6-6,TGTGCCAGCAGTTACAGGGTGGGGGCCGAGCAGTACTTC,CASSYRVGAEQYF
NA,TRBJ2-7,NA,TRBV6-1,TGTGCCAGCAGTGAAGCGGGAACAGGGCTCGAGCAGTACTTC,CASSEAGTGLEQYF
NA,TRBJ2-7,NA,TRBV11-2,TGTGCCAGCAGCTTTCAAGGGGGTTACTACGAGCAGTACTTC,CASSFQGGYYEQYF
TRBD2,TRBJ2-1,once,TRBV10-2,TGCGCCAGTCATGGACTAGCGGGGGGGCCCTATGAGCAGTTCTTC,CASHGLAGGPYEQFF
NA,TRBJ2-7,few,TRBV13,TGTGCCAGCAGCTTAGACAGTACCGCCGAGCAGTACTTC,CASSLDSTAEQYF
NA,TRBJ1-2,NA,TRBV20-1,TGCAGTGCTCAGCAGGGTTATGGCTACACCTTC,CSAQQGYGYTF
NA,TRBJ1-1,NA,TRBV9,TGTGCCAGCAGCCAGCGGGGGGGCACTGAAGCTTTCTTT,CASSQRGGTEAFF
TRBD2,TRBJ2-1,NA,TRBV4-1,TGCGCCAGCAGCCAAGTTCCTAGCGGGAGGGTTGAGCAGTTCTTC,CASSQVPSGRVEQFF
TRBD1,TRBJ2-5,NA,TRBV5-6,TGTGCCAGCAGCTTAAAATGGGACAGGGCTCTCCAAGAGACCCAGTACTTC,CASSLKWDRALQETQYF
NA,TRBJ2-3,NA,TRBV28,TGTGCCAGCAGTTCAAACTTGGATACGCAGTATTTT,CASSSNLDTQYF
TRBD2,TRBJ2-3,once,TRBV6-1,TGTGCCAGCAGTGAACTAGCGGGCACAGATACGCAGTATTTT,CASSELAGTDTQYF